This TCR beta chain was recovered during a study of CD8+ T cells in alopecia areata. Study-level information: The tofacitinib course ran for 6 to 18 months and was followed by 6 months off drug.

CDR1 and CDR2 from the germline V gene are SQVTM and ANQGSEA. Trimming cost V 3 bases and J 0 bases; bases outside gene matches: 7. This CDR3 has 16 residues. General observations from the study: Higher clonality than in normal scalp was seen in lesional scalp, especially alopecia totalis/universalis. Numerous expanded lesional clones remained in scalp and blood during tofacitinib. One nonresponder leaves baseline CD8+ expansion's link to response uncertain.

Treatment in this sample: oral pan-JAK inhibitor, 5-10 mg twice daily. Sequencing relied on a cDNA template that was reverse transcribed from extracted RNA. Profiled with immunoSEQ multiplex PCR; TCRdb holds only in-frame clones, not every one. The sample comprises roughly 73,000 clones, 29% of which are singletons, and 14% to 15% rests with the top ten. This clone was counted only a few times. No antigen is known for it. V gene TRBV29-1 combines with J gene TRBJ2-7; 11 bases are a match to TRBD2. Specimen: CD8+ T cells sorted from blood, collected at week 4, from a patient treated with tofacitinib. The TCR comes from a human donor with alopecia areata. CDR3 nucleotide sequence: TGCAGCGTTGACGGGGTGACTAGCGGGACCTCCTACGAGCAGTACTTC. As protein: CSVDGVTSGTSYEQYF.